These 20 T cell receptor beta chains were sequenced from one sample in a study of cytomegalovirus exposure and HLA in healthy donors. 13 Jbeta primers and 60 Vbeta primers were used for the PCR. Only in-frame clones appear in the TCRdb table, and some are missing; sequencing was by immunoSEQ multiplex PCR. Found here are about 200,000 clones, 75% to 85% of them singletons; the top ten hold 2.5% to 3.5%. The specimen was PBMCs. These receptors were collected from a woman between 35 and 50 years old in good health and CMV-seronegative.

This rearrangement joins TRBV5-8 to TRBJ2-4, with TRBD1 identical over 7 bases. V dropped 0 bases and J dropped 0; count of bases not matched to a gene: 6. This CDR3 is built from 17 residues. Germline assignment: CDR1 SGHTS and CDR2 YDEGEE. DNA of the CDR3: TGTGCCAGCAGCTTGGGACAGGGCGTACTAGCCAAAAACATTCAGTACTTC. Translation gives CASSLGQGVLAKNIQYF.

The chain has TRBV4-1 and TRBJ2-7, with 8 bases aligning to TRBD1. Germline CDR1 is MGHRA and CDR2 is YSYEKL. There are 16 residues in the CDR3. V lost 4 bases and J lost 3; bases outside the gene matches: 11. CDR3 nucleotide sequence: TGCGCCAGCAGCCCAATCGGCGGGACAGGACTCTACGAGCAGTACTTC. It encodes CASSPIGGTGLYEQYF.

The chain employs TRBV2 and TRBJ1-4; the match to TRBD1 covers 8 bases. This CDR3 is 15 amino acids long. From germline, CDR1 is SNHLY and CDR2 FYNNEI. The junction had 8 bases not matched to a gene; V was cut back by 3 bases and J by 8 bases. CDR3 DNA sequence: TGTGCCAGCAGTGACCCCCAGGGGGCATGGGAAAAACTGTTTTTT. Translating it yields CASSDPQGAWEKLFF.

The chain carries TRBV7-9 and TRBJ2-7, with D uncertain. In germline, CDR1 is SEHNR, CDR2 FQNEAQ (reference sequence). CDR3 length: 13 amino acids. The V gene lost 5 bases and the J gene lost 6 bases, with 14 bases spanning the gap. This chain's CDR3 is CASSPFDSVEQYF. In DNA, the CDR3 is TGTGCCAGCAGCCCCTTCGACTCCGTCGAGCAGTACTTC.

The table lists this clone with a count of one. CDR3 DNA: TGTGCCAGCAGCGACCGGCCAGGGGTGAACACTGAAGCTTTCTTT. Protein sequence: CASSDRPGVNTEAFF. V gene TRBV11-3 combines with J gene TRBJ1-1, with a tentative D call TRBD1 (6 bases). The CDR3 extends over 15 amino acids. Germline-derived CDR1 and CDR2 are SGHNT and YENEEA. The germline V and J ends were trimmed by 5 bases and 0 bases, with 13 bases remaining between them.

The V call is TRBV6-1, the J call TRBJ1-2; TRBD1 is a possible D gene (5 bases). Trimming left V 6 bases short and J 2 bases short, with 13 bases between. Germline CDR1 MNHNS, CDR2 SASEGT. The CDR3 is made up of 14 amino acids. The CDR3 DNA reads TGTGCCAGCAGGCGGGAGACAGTAAACTATGGCTACACCTTC. Its translation: CASRRETVNYGYTF.

This rearrangement joins TRBV13 to TRBJ2-3; TRBD2 aligns across 14 bases. Germline lookup yields CDR1 PRHDT and CDR2 FYEKMQ (reference sequence). This CDR3 contains 15 residues. J lost 5 bases, V lost 3 bases, and 1 base had no gene match. In nucleotides, the CDR3 is TGTGCCAGCAGCTTCGGACTAGCGGGAGGAGATACGCAGTATTTT. Protein product: CASSFGLAGGDTQYF.

The rearrangement uses TRBV19 and TRBJ1-1; D call uncertain. Trimming removed 0 bases at V and 8 bases at J, with 10 bases between. CDR1 and CDR2 from the germline V gene are LNHDA and SQIVND (reference sequence). The CDR3 is 13 amino acids. CDR3 loop: CASSIDRQREAFF. The CDR3 DNA sequence: TGTGCCAGTAGTATAGACAGGCAACGCGAAGCTTTCTTT. Together with reference TRBV19 and TRBJ1-1, the CDR3 gives the full variable domain: DGGITQSPKYLFRKEGQNVTLSCEQNLNHDAMYWYRQDPGQGLRLIYYSQIVNDFQKGDIAEGYSVSREKKESFPLTVTSAQKNPTAFYLCASSIDRQREAFFGQGTRLTVV.

This clone occurred a few times. The rearrangement joins TRBV30 to TRBJ2-6; 7 bases are a match to TRBD2. Trimming at V came to 2 bases and at J to 2 bases, leaving 0 bases not matched to a gene. This CDR3 spans 14 amino acids. Germline CDR1 GTSNPN, CDR2 SVGIG (reference sequence). The CDR3 nucleotides read TGTGCCTGGAGTAGCGGGGCTGGGGCCAACGTCCTGACTTTC. Its translation: CAWSSGAGANVLTF.

The V call is TRBV5-6, the J call TRBJ2-7; TRBD2 aligns across 16 bases. The CDR3 consists of 15 residues. Unmatched junction bases numbered 4, after V lost 4 bases and J lost 6 bases. Germline-derived CDR1 and CDR2 are SGHDT and YYEEEE. CDR3 sequence (DNA): TGTGCCAGCAGCGCGGGACTAGCGGGAGGGCCCGAGCAGTACTTC. Translation: CASSAGLAGGPEQYF.

This chain joins TRBV7-2 and TRBJ2-2; tentative D call: TRBD2 (6 bases). Germline loops: CDR1 SGHTA, CDR2 FQGNSA. V lost 5 bases and J 6 bases, leaving 10 bases between the germline ends. The CDR3 covers 13 residues. CDR3: CASSGGRPGELFF. For the CDR3, the DNA is TGTGCCAGCAGCGGGGGGAGGCCCGGGGAGCTGTTTTTT. The full variable domain, completed using reference TRBV7-2 and TRBJ2-2, is GAGVSQSPSNKVTEKGKDVELRCDPISGHTALYWYRQSLGQGLEFLIYFQGNSAPDKSGLPSDRFSAERTGGSVSTLTIQRTQQEDSAVYLCASSGGRPGELFFGEGSRLTVL.

This clone was seen just once. The chain employs TRBV11-2 and TRBJ2-1; D is perhaps TRBD2 (5 bases). The V end lost 1 base, the J end lost 4 bases, and 8 bases lay between the germline ends. Germline CDR1 reads SGHAT; CDR2 reads FQNNGV. This CDR3 has 14 residues. The CDR3 here is CASSLGTRYNEQFF. CDR3 bases: TGTGCCAGCAGCTTAGGTACTAGATACAATGAGCAGTTCTTC.

This chain joins TRBV27 and TRBJ2-2, with D tentatively TRBD1 (5 bases). The CDR3 sequence is 13 residues long. Germline V gene sequence: CDR1 MNHEY, CDR2 SMNVEV (reference sequence). V was clipped by 3 bases and J by 6 bases, with 8 bases between them. CDR3 sequence: CASSFPGPGELFF. In DNA form, the CDR3 reads TGTGCCAGCAGTTTTCCAGGGCCCGGGGAGCTGTTTTTT.

V gene TRBV11-2 combines with J gene TRBJ2-7, with TRBD2 matching 14 bases. Looked up from germline, CDR1 is SGHAT and CDR2 is FQNNGV. The V and J ends lost 5 bases and 4 bases, in that order; junction bases with no gene match: 7. The CDR3 extends over 16 amino acids. The CDR3 sequence: CASSDLGTSGRYEQYF. CDR3 coding DNA: TGTGCCAGCAGCGACCTAGGGACTAGCGGGAGATACGAGCAGTACTTC.

The chain couples TRBV10-1 to TRBJ2-1; 10 bases match TRBD2. Germline assignment: CDR1 WNHNN and CDR2 SYGVQD (reference sequence). J lost 6 bases, V lost 6 bases, and 5 bases had no gene match. This CDR3 is built from 14 residues. The CDR3 protein is CASRNRLAGNEQFF. In DNA, the CDR3 is TGCGCCAGCAGGAACAGACTAGCGGGCAATGAGCAGTTCTTC.

This rearrangement joins TRBV4-1 to TRBJ1-5; D is perhaps TRBD1 (5 bases). CDR3 size: 16 residues. Trimming removed 1 base from V and 6 bases from J, with 16 bases in between. Germline lookup yields CDR1 MGHRA and CDR2 YSYEKL. The CDR3 reads CASSQVNLLGGQPQHF. CDR3 nucleotide sequence: TGCGCCAGCAGCCAAGTTAACCTCCTGGGGGGTCAGCCCCAGCATTTT.

This clone was counted only a few times. The V and J genes are TRBV4-2 and TRBJ1-5; 8 bases agree with TRBD1. V dropped 1 base and J dropped 1; count of bases not matched to a gene: 0. The germline gives CDR1 LGHNA, CDR2 YNFKEQ. The CDR3 contains 15 residues. CDR3 amino acids: CASSQGTGSNQPQHF. As DNA, the CDR3 is TGTGCCAGCAGCCAAGGGACAGGGAGCAATCAGCCCCAGCATTTT.

The CDR3 spells CASSWGDWRSSYNEQFF. The CDR3 DNA is TGCGCCAGCAGCTGGGGAGACTGGAGGAGCTCCTACAATGAGCAGTTCTTC. The chain has TRBV5-1 and TRBJ2-1, with TRBD2 as a possible D gene (5 bases). Germline values: CDR1 SGHRS, CDR2 YFSETQ. The CDR3 is 17 residues long. Trimming took off 3 bases at V and 0 bases at J, with 16 bases between the two ends.

This sequence joins TRBV13 and TRBJ2-1, with D hard to call. The V end was cut by 5 bases, the J end by 6 bases, with 17 bases between. CDR3 length equals 15 residues. Germline V gives CDR1 PRHDT, CDR2 FYEKMQ (reference sequence). CDR3 in amino acids: CASSQRSTALNEQFF. CDR3 nucleotides: TGTGCCAGCAGCCAAAGATCCACAGCACTCAATGAGCAGTTCTTC.

In this sample, this clone turned up a few times. The chain carries TRBV6-5 and TRBJ2-3; D is uncertain. Deletions cut 0 bases from V and 4 bases from J, with 11 bases between. The CDR3 sequence is 15 residues long. Germline loops: CDR1 MNHEY, CDR2 SVGAGI. The CDR3 DNA follows: TGTGCCAGCAGTTACTCTTATGCTAGATCAGATACGCAGTATTTT. Translated: CASSYSYARSDTQYF.